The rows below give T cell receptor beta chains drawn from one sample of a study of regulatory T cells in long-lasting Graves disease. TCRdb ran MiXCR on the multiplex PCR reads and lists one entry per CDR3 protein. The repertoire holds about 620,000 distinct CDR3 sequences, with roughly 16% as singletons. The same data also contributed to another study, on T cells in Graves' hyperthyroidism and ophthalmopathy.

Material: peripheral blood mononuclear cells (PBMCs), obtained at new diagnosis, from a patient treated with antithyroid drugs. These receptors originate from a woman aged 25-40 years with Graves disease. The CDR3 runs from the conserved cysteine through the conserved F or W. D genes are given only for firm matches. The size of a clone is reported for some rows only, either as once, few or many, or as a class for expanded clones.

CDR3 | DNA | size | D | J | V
CASSRQGAVQPQHF | TGTGCCAGCAGTCGACAGGGGGCTGTACAGCCCCAGCATTTT | many | TRBD1 | TRBJ1-5 | TRBV28
CATSDYNRDEQYF | TGTGCCACCAGTGATTACAACAGGGACGAGCAGTACTTC | few | NA | TRBJ2-7 | TRBV24-1
CASGLVGLEQYF | TGTGCCAGCGGCTTAGTAGGACTAGAGCAGTACTTC | NA | NA | TRBJ2-7 | TRBV7-9
CASTPGPGSGNEQFF | TGCGCCAGCACCCCCGGACCAGGTTCAGGCAATGAGCAGTTCTTC | few | NA | TRBJ2-1 | TRBV4-1
CASSDIREQFF | TGTGCCAGCAGTGACATTCGTGAGCAGTTCTTC | NA | NA | TRBJ2-1 | TRBV12-3/TRBV12-4
CSARRLAGGGGSYNEQFF | TGCAGTGCTAGAAGGCTAGCGGGAGGGGGGGGTTCCTACAATGAGCAGTTCTTC | NA | TRBD2 | TRBJ2-1 | TRBV20-1
CASKSGQPGTEAFF | TGTGCCAGTAAATCAGGACAGCCTGGGACTGAAGCTTTCTTT | NA | NA | TRBJ1-1 | TRBV19
CAISASTGSWGYTF | TGTGCCATCAGTGCGTCAACAGGGAGTTGGGGCTACACCTTC | few | NA | TRBJ1-2 | TRBV10-3
CASSVGTVYGYTF | TGTGCCAGCAGTGTTGGGACAGTCTATGGCTACACCTTC | NA | TRBD1 | TRBJ1-2 | TRBV6-1
CSVEDGGGEFF | TGCAGCGTTGAAGATGGAGGGGGAGAGTTCTTC | many | NA | TRBJ2-1 | TRBV29-1
CASTWSSYEQYF | TGTGCCAGCACGTGGAGCTCCTACGAGCAGTACTTC | many | NA | TRBJ2-7 | TRBV6-1
CASSYSFPPRYNEQFF | TGTGCCAGCAGTTACTCGTTTCCCCCGAGATACAATGAGCAGTTCTTC | many | NA | TRBJ2-1 | TRBV6-5
CASSQLTGNVGGYTF | TGTGCCAGCAGCCAACTTACAGGGAATGTCGGTGGCTACACCTTC | few | NA | TRBJ1-2 | TRBV14
CASSSWDRRNEQFF | TGTGCCAGCAGCTCATGGGACAGACGGAATGAGCAGTTCTTC | many | TRBD1 | TRBJ2-1 | TRBV9
CARFGGEGSPGELFF | TGTGCCAGATTCGGGGGAGAGGGGAGCCCCGGGGAGCTGTTTTTT | many | NA | TRBJ2-2 | TRBV11-2
CASSLRTEYTGELFF | TGTGCCAGCAGCCTAAGGACAGAGTACACCGGGGAGCTGTTTTTT | few | NA | TRBJ2-2 | TRBV7-2
CASSKPGTGSTEAFF | TGTGCCAGCAGTAAACCCGGGACAGGGTCCACTGAAGCTTTCTTT | many | TRBD1 | TRBJ1-1 | TRBV6-1
CASSLGYASTDTQYF | TGTGCCAGCAGCTTGGGGTACGCTAGCACAGATACGCAGTATTTT | many | NA | TRBJ2-3 | TRBV11-2